Sequencing of this T cell receptor beta chain was carried out in a study of blood T cell repertoires in COVID-19 (dated by TCRdb to the early 2020s). Concerning the study at large: Collaborator samples came from the United States, Italy and Spain and covered acute and convalescent phases of COVID-19. The prospective study material was composed of cDNA or gDNA derived from T cells, B-cell-depleted T cells, or PBMCs. Subjects who had been exposed to COVID-19, were actively infected with it, or had recovered from it provided the deeply sampled blood TCRbeta repertoires that made up the dataset. The repertoires were released in a freely available public database meant as a resource for research on the immune response to SARS-CoV-2. The samples were drawn from two sources: the first 160 participants of the ongoing ImmuneRACE study, and 1,000 to 1,500 subjects contributed by 6 global collaborators. Nearly every sample came with metadata listing a de-identified subject ID, COVID-19 status, age in years and sex. Where available, HLA class I and class II types were obtained from metadata supplied by the sample provider rather than from assay-based typing. On the study overall, not on this receptor specifically: The amount of clinical and demographic metadata varied by source and participant and was provided uncurated.

On this clone itself: Its antigen is unknown. No much larger clone exists at a distance of one base, and base qualities are not known.

Enrolling through a virtual design, the prospective study's participants ranged in age from roughly 18 to 90 years and lived across around 25 United States geographic areas. In the prospective study, cohorts were assigned on the basis of participant-reported clinical history obtained from a screening survey and a study questionnaire. ImmuneRACE Cohort 3 recovered participants were defined by two consecutive negative NP/OP PCR tests, healthcare professional clearance, or symptom resolution. In the prospective study, whole blood, serum and a nasopharyngeal or oropharyngeal swab were collected from each participant by mobile phlebotomists. Prospective study participants could optionally give additional blood draws and questionnaires over an approximately two-month period. Before DNA extraction, prospective study blood samples were shipped either frozen or at room temperature. The germline V gene yields SGHRS for CDR1 and YFSETQ for CDR2. V drops 3 bases and J drops 0 bases, leaving 13 bases in between. From the cysteine up to the phenylalanine, the CDR3 has a length of 15 residues. Here the CDR3 DNA is all that survives: 45 bases in frame from base 1.

The immunoSEQ Assay, a bias-controlled multiplex PCR, was used to amplify TCRbeta CDR3 regions from genomic DNA. Turning to the authors' computational methods: The number of nucleated cells in each sample was estimated by amplification of reference gene primers within the assay. To quantify the absolute abundance of each unique TCRbeta CDR3 rearrangement, sequence reads were collapsed and filtered. For each sample, productive Simpson clonality was calculated by taking the square root of Simpson's diversity index across productive rearrangements. In its TCRdb copy, this immuneACCESS table keeps in-frame sequences only and misses some clones. Where compared with another copy, unresolved V genes explain less than half of these, and the others have no known cause. D and trimming come from the DNA, and the V and J calls and clone size come from that table. The sample records about 460,000 clones, 88% of which are singletons. Jointly, the top ten make up around 7.9% of the sample.

The TCR sequence derives from a woman in her sixties or seventies who had recovered from COVID-19. Source material: PBMCs or T cells enriched from blood (not recorded which). The sequence is built from TRBV5-1 and TRBJ2-7; a tentative D call is TRBD1 (5 bases match). The CDR3 reads as follows: CASSWGGANSYEQYF. Read as DNA, the sequence is TGCGCCAGCAGCTGGGGTGGGGCGAACTCCTACGAGCAGTACTTC.